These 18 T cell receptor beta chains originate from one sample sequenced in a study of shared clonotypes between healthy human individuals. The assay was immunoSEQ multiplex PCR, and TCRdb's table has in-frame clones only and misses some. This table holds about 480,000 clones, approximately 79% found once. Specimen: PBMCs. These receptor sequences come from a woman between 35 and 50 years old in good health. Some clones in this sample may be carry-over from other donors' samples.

CDR3 residues: CASSLRERSRQYF. CDR3 nucleotides: TGTGCCAGCAGCTTGCGGGAGAGATCTCGGCAGTACTTC. The genes are TRBV5-4 and TRBJ2-5; maybe TRBD2 (6 bases). Germline V gives CDR1 SGHNT, CDR2 YYREEE (reference sequence). This CDR3 has 13 residues. Trimming left V 1 base short and J 11 bases short, with 15 bases between.

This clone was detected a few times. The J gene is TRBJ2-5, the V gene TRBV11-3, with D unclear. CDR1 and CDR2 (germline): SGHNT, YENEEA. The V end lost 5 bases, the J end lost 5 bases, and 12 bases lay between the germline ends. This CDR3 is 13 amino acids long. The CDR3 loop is CASSPPLSETQYF. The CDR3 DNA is TGTGCCAGCAGCCCCCCTCTCTCCGAGACCCAGTACTTC.

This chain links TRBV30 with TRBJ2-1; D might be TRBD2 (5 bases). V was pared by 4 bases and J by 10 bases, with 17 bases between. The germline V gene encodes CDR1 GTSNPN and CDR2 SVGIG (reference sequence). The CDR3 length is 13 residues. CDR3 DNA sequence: TGTGCCTGGACACGGGGTTCCTTTGAGGAGCAGTTCTTC. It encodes CAWTRGSFEEQFF. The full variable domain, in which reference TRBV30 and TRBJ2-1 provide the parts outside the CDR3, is SQTIHQWPATLVQPVGSPLSLECTVEGTSNPNLYWYRQAAGRGLQLLFYSVGIGQISSEVPQNLSASRPQDRQFILSSKKLLLSDSGFYLCAWTRGSFEEQFFGPGTRLTVL.

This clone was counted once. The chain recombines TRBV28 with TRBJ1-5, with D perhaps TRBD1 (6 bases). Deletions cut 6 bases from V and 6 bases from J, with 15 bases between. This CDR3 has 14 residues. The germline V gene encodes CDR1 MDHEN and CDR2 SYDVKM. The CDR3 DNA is TGTGCCAGCAGGCCCCGCGGGGGCCGTCAGCCCCAGCATTTT. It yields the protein CASRPRGGRQPQHF.

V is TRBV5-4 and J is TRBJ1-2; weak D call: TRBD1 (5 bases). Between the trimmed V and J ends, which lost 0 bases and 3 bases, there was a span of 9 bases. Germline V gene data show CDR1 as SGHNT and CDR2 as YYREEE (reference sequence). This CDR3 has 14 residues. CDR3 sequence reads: CASSLDGTYYGYTF. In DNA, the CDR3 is TGTGCCAGCAGCTTGGATGGGACGTACTATGGCTACACCTTC.

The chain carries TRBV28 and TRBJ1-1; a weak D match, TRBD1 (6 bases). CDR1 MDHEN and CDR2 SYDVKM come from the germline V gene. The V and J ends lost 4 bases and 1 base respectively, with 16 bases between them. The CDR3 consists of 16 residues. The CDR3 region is CASSWYRGRGNTEAFF. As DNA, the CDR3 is TGTGCCAGCAGTTGGTATCGGGGGCGTGGGAACACTGAAGCTTTCTTT.

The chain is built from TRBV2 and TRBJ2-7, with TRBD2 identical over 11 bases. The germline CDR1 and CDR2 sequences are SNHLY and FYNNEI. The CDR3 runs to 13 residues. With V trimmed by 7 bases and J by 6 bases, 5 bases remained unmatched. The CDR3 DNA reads TGTGCCAGCACACTAGCGGGAGTGGTCGAGCAGTACTTC. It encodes CASTLAGVVEQYF.

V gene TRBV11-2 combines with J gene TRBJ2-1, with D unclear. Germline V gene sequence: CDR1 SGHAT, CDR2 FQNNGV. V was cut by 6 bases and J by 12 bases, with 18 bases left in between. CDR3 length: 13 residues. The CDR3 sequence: CASSPAGPVRQFF. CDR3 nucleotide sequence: TGTGCCAGCAGTCCAGCAGGCCCTGTTCGGCAGTTCTTC.

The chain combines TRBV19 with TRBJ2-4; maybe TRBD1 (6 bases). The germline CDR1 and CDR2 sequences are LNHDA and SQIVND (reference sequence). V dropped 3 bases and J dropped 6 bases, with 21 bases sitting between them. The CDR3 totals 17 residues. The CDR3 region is CASSMALRGGWGNIQYF. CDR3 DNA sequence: TGTGCCAGTAGTATGGCCCTCAGGGGCGGATGGGGAAACATTCAGTACTTC.

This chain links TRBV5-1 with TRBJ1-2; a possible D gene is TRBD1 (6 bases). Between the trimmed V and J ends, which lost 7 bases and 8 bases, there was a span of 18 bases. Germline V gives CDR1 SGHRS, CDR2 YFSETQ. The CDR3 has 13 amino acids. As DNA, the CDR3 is TGCGCCAGCTACTACCCGGGGGCTAGGGGCTACACCTTC. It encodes CASYYPGARGYTF.

The DNA for the CDR3 is TGTGCCAGCAGCTTAGGACCCGGGACTAGCGGTTATAACACCGGGGAGCTGTTTTTT. Its protein is CASSLGPGTSGYNTGELFF. The chain joins TRBV11-2 to TRBJ2-2, with TRBD2 identical over 11 bases. Germline assignment: CDR1 SGHAT and CDR2 FQNNGV. V gave up 1 base and J gave up 2 bases; unmatched junction bases: 9. The CDR3 totals 19 residues.

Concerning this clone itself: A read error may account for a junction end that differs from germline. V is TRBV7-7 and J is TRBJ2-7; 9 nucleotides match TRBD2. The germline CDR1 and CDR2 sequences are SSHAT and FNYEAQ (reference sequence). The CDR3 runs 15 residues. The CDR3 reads CASSLGPSGTYEQYF. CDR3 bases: TGTGCTAGCAGCTTAGGTCCTAGCGGGACCTACGAGCAGTACTTC.

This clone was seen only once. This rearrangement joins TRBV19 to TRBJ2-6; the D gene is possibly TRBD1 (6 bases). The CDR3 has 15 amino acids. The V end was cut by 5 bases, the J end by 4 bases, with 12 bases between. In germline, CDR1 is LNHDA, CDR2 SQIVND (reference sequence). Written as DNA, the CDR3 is TGTGCCAGTAGTTCGACAGGTTCCGGGGCCAACGTCCTGACTTTC. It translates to CASSSTGSGANVLTF.

Here the CDR3 DNA reads TGTGCCTGGAGTGTAGTGAGGGGTCGCCACCAGTACTTC. It is translated as CAWSVVRGRHQYF. The chain employs TRBV30 and TRBJ2-7; D may match TRBD1 or TRBD2 (5 bases each). Trimming removed 0 bases from V and 10 bases from J, with 16 bases in between. Germline CDR1 GTSNPN, CDR2 SVGIG (reference sequence). The length of the CDR3 is 13 residues.

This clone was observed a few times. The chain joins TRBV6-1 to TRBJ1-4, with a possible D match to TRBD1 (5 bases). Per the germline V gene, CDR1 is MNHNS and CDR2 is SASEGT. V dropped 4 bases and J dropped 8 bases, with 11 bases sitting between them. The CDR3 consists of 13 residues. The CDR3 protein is CASSVRVREKLFF. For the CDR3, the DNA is TGTGCCAGCAGTGTCAGGGTTCGGGAAAAACTGTTTTTT.

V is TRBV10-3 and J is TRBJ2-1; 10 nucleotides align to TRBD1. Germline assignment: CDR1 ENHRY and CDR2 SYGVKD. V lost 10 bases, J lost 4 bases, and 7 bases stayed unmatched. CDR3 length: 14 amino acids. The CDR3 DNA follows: TGTGCCACCAAACCGGGACAGGGGTACAATGAGCAGTTCTTC. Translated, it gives CATKPGQGYNEQFF.

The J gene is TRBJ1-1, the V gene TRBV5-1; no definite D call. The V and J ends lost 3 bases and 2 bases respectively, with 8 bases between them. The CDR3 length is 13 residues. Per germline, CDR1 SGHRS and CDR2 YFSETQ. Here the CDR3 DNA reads TGCGCCAGCAGCTCAACAGATAACACTGAAGCTTTCTTT. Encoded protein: CASSSTDNTEAFF.

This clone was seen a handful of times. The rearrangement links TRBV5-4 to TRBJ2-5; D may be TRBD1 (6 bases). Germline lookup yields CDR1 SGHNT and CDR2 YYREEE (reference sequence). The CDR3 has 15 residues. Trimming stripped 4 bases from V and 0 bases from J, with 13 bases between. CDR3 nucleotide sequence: TGTGCCAGCAGCCGGGACACCAGGTACCAAGAGACCCAGTACTTC. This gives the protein CASSRDTRYQETQYF.